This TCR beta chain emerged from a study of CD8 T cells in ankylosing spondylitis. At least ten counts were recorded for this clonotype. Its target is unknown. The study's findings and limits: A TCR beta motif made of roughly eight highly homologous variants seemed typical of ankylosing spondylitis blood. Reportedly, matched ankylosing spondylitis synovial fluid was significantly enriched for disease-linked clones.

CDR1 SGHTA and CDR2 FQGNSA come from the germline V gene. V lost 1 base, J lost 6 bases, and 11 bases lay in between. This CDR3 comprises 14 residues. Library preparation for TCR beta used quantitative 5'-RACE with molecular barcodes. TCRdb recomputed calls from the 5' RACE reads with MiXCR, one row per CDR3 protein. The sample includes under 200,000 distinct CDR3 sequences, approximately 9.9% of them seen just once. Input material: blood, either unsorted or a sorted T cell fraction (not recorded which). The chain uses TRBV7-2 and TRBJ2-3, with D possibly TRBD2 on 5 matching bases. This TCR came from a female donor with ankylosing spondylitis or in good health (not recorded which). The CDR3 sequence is CASSLEARRDTQYF. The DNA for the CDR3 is TGTGCCAGCAGCTTAGAAGCGAGGAGGGATACGCAGTATTTT.